The 15 T cell receptor beta chains below come from one sample, sequenced in a study of shared clonotypes between healthy human individuals. Some clones are missing from TCRdb's copy, which holds only in-frame ones; the method was immunoSEQ multiplex PCR. This sample yields hundreds of thousands of clones, of which about three quarters are seen a single time; around 1.8% belongs to the top ten. Sequencing was performed on memory CD4+ T cells sorted from blood. Subset given: CD45RA-negative fraction. The receptors originated from a woman in her 30s in good health.

This clone occurred many times. The chain uses TRBV5-1 and TRBJ2-1; D possibly corresponds to TRBD1 (5 bases). The germline V gene has CDR1 SGHRS and CDR2 YFSETQ. Trimming removed 4 bases at V and 4 bases at J, with 15 bases between. The CDR3 covers 15 residues. The CDR3 loop is CASSPDSSLYNEQFF. In nucleotides, the CDR3 is TGCGCCAGCAGCCCTGACAGTTCTCTTTACAATGAGCAGTTCTTC.

This chain connects TRBV5-8 to TRBJ1-1; the match to TRBD1 covers 7 bases. Looked up from germline, CDR1 is SGHTS and CDR2 is YDEGEE. Trimming cost V 4 bases and J 1 base; bases outside gene matches: 4. This CDR3 is 14 amino acids long. CDR3 bases: TGTGCCAGCAGCCGGGACAGACCGAACACTGAAGCTTTCTTT. It specifies CASSRDRPNTEAFF.

V and J are TRBV6-6 and TRBJ1-5, with 8 bases that match TRBD1. This CDR3 has 15 amino acids. With 6 bases clipped from V and 5 bases from J, the junction kept 9 bases outside the gene matches. CDR1 is MNHNY and CDR2 is SVGAGI in the germline V gene (reference sequence). The CDR3 DNA is TGTGCCAGCAGCCAGAAGACAGGGGTCTATCAGCCCCAGCATTTT. Translated, it gives CASSQKTGVYQPQHF.

This chain uses TRBV5-1 with TRBJ2-1; unclear D gene. There are 15 residues in the CDR3. Germline CDR1 and CDR2: SGHRS and YFSETQ. Deletions cut 0 bases from V and 4 bases from J, with 11 bases between. CDR3 DNA: TGCGCCAGCAGCTTGGACAGTATGGGATACAATGAGCAGTTCTTC. Protein: CASSLDSMGYNEQFF.

J is TRBJ2-1 and V is TRBV11-2; 8 positions agree with TRBD2. CDR1 SGHAT and CDR2 FQNNGV come from the germline V gene. The junction had 11 bases not matched to a gene; V was cut back by 4 bases and J by 6 bases. The CDR3 length is 16 residues. CDR3 residues: CASSSPGLVSANEQFF. In DNA form, the CDR3 reads TGTGCCAGCAGCTCTCCGGGACTAGTCTCCGCCAATGAGCAGTTCTTC.

The chain uses TRBV12-5 and TRBJ2-3, with D hard to call. The V and J ends lost 6 bases and 5 bases respectively, with 12 bases between them. Per germline, CDR1 LGHNT and CDR2 FRNRAP. This CDR3 contains 13 residues. The chain's CDR3 is CASGNSRQDTQYF. The CDR3 nucleotides read TGTGCTAGTGGAAATAGCCGGCAAGATACGCAGTATTTT.

The CDR3 DNA reads TGTGCCAGCAGCTTAGCGGGGGACAGGGCGGAAGAGCAGTACTTC. This codes for CASSLAGDRAEEQYF. The rearrangement joins TRBV7-9 to TRBJ2-7; TRBD1 aligns across 9 bases. The CDR3 is made up of 15 amino acids. V shed 0 bases, J shed 7 bases, and the junction held 7 bases outside the gene matches. Germline-derived CDR1 and CDR2 are SEHNR and FQNEAQ (reference sequence). Drawing the rest from reference TRBV7-9 and TRBJ2-7, the complete variable domain is DTGVSQNPRHKITKRGQNVTFRCDPISEHNRLYWYRQTLGQGPEFLTYFQNEAQLEKSRLLSDRFSAERPKGSFSTLEIQRTEQGDSAMYLCASSLAGDRAEEQYFGPGTRLTVT.

The V gene is TRBV4-1, the J gene TRBJ2-7; tentative D call: TRBD2 (5 bases). From germline, CDR1 is MGHRA and CDR2 YSYEKL. The CDR3 extends over 16 amino acids. V was trimmed by 1 base and J by 0 bases, leaving 13 bases between them. CDR3 nucleotides: TGCGCCAGCAGCCAAGGTAAAGCGAGCGGCTCCTACGAGCAGTACTTC. It yields the protein CASSQGKASGSYEQYF.

Details on this clone: A read error may be the cause here, since a much bigger clone is one base away. The chain carries TRBV5-1 and TRBJ2-3, with TRBD2 matching over 10 bases. This CDR3 spans 16 amino acids. The germline CDR1 and CDR2 sequences are SGHRS and YFSETQ. J lost 0 bases, V lost 0 bases, and 1 base had no gene match. CDR3 bases: TGCGCCAGCAGCTTGGGACTAGCGGGTAGCACAGATACGCAGTATTTT. This translates into CASSLGLAGSTDTQYF.

This clone was seen just once. The chain is built from TRBV28 and TRBJ1-1; 8 nucleotides agree with TRBD1. This CDR3 has 14 amino acids. J lost 6 bases, V lost 6 bases, and 9 bases had no gene match. The germline V gene has CDR1 MDHEN and CDR2 SYDVKM. The CDR3 DNA reads TGTGCCAGCAGGGCCGGGACAGGTCGTTCTGAAGCTTTCTTT. Amino acid sequence: CASRAGTGRSEAFF.

V usage is TRBV25-1 and J usage is TRBJ2-3; a weak D match, TRBD2 (6 bases). CDR1 and CDR2 (germline): MGHDK, SYGVNS. Trimming took 6 bases from V and 0 from J, leaving 10 bases between them. The CDR3 runs to 14 residues. CDR3 DNA: TGTGCCAGCAGGCCCGGGGGTAGCACAGATACGCAGTATTTT. Amino acid sequence: CASRPGGSTDTQYF. The full variable domain, completed using reference TRBV25-1 and TRBJ2-3, is EADIYQTPRYLVIGTGKKITLECSQTMGHDKMYWYQQDPGMELHLIHYSYGVNSTEKGDLSSESTVSRIRTEHFPLTLESARPSHTSQYLCASRPGGSTDTQYFGPGTRLTVL.

The rearrangement joins TRBV9 to TRBJ2-1; D is ambiguous. The V and J ends lost 0 bases and 8 bases respectively, with 18 bases between them. CDR3 length equals 16 residues. Germline CDR1 is SGDLS and CDR2 is YYNGEE. The CDR3 DNA sequence: TGTGCCAGCAGCGTAGTACCTACCCGTGACGGATATGAGCAGTTCTTC. It codes for CASSVVPTRDGYEQFF.

This clone was detected only once. The chain has TRBV27 and TRBJ1-4, with 8 bases identical to TRBD1. The junction had 6 bases not matched to a gene; V was cut back by 6 bases and J by 6 bases. This CDR3 has 14 amino acids. From germline, CDR1 is MNHEY and CDR2 SMNVEV (reference sequence). CDR3 sequence (DNA): TGTGCCAGCAGGTTGACAGGGGCCGATGAAAAACTGTTTTTT. Translation gives CASRLTGADEKLFF.

V gene TRBV19 combines with J gene TRBJ1-3, with 7 bases aligning to TRBD1. CDR1 is LNHDA and CDR2 is SQIVND in the germline V gene (reference sequence). After removal of 9 bases from V and 4 bases from J, the junction contained 9 bases not matched to a gene. This CDR3 has 14 amino acids. The chain's CDR3 is CASHDRAGGNTIYF. The DNA of the CDR3 is TGTGCCAGCCATGACAGGGCCGGGGGAAACACCATATATTTT. Together with reference TRBV19 and TRBJ1-3, the CDR3 gives the full variable domain: DGGITQSPKYLFRKEGQNVTLSCEQNLNHDAMYWYRQDPGQGLRLIYYSQIVNDFQKGDIAEGYSVSREKKESFPLTVTSAQKNPTAFYLCASHDRAGGNTIYFGEGSWLTVV.

This chain uses TRBV6-1 with TRBJ2-7; 7 bases agree with TRBD2. V was clipped by 4 bases and J by 4 bases; unmatched bases: 7. The CDR3 sequence is 14 residues long. Germline V gene sequence: CDR1 MNHNS, CDR2 SASEGT. Here the CDR3 DNA reads TGTGCCAGCAGTGGAGCGGGATTTACGTACGAGCAGTACTTC. Residues: CASSGAGFTYEQYF.